One TCR beta chain is described in this entry. This specimen belongs to a study of blood T cell repertoires in COVID-19. Between the trimmed V and J ends, which lost 4 bases and 0 bases, there was a span of 6 bases. Germline-derived CDR1 and CDR2 are MNHEY and SVGAGI. The CDR3 length is 13 residues. The assay was immunoSEQ multiplex PCR, and TCRdb's table has in-frame clones only and misses some. The data hold 99,000 or so clones, with approximately 85% observed a single time. This TCR derives from a man aged 50-59 years with acute or convalescent COVID-19. This rearrangement joins TRBV6-5 to TRBJ1-1; TRBD1 is a possible D gene (5 bases). What was sequenced was peripheral blood. CDR3 residues: CASSWGVNTEAFF. CDR3 nucleotide sequence: TGTGCCAGCAGTTGGGGGGTGAACACTGAAGCTTTCTTT.